The clone carrying this TCR beta chain was observed a single time. The sample originates from a study of blood T cell repertoires in COVID-19. Trimming cost V 8 bases and J 1 base, with 12 bases left between them. Germline CDR1 reads MNHEY; CDR2 reads SVGAGI. The CDR3 contains 14 residues. Authors' data handling: Amplification of reference gene primers provided the estimated nucleated cell counts. Clones were sequenced by immunoSEQ multiplex PCR, and TCRdb holds only the in-frame ones, with some missing. V, J and clone size reflect that table, while D and trimming were determined from the DNA. The profile shows roughly 130,000 clones, 70% to 85% of them singletons.

Sample: peripheral blood. The rearrangement uses TRBV6-5 and TRBJ1-3, with D tentatively TRBD1 (6 bases). The TCR originated in a woman aged 50 to 60 with acute or convalescent COVID-19. CDR3: CASGRTGSGNTIYF. In nucleotides, the CDR3 is TGTGCCAGCGGAAGAACAGGGTCTGGAAACACCATATATTTT.